The clone carrying this TCR beta chain was recorded only once. As handled by the study authors: Amplifying reference gene primers gave estimates of nucleated cell counts. Produced via immunoSEQ multiplex PCR; TCRdb's table is partial and in-frame only. For V, J and clone size, that table is used; D and trimming come from the DNA. The data hold approximately 200,000 clones, with 75% to 90% observed a single time. Donors were grouped by their self-reported clinical history. Exposed enrollees encountered a COVID-19 case at some point within 2 weeks before study entry. Germline values: CDR1 SGHTA, CDR2 FQGTGA. With V trimmed by 3 bases and J by 4 bases, 16 bases remained unmatched. The CDR3 runs 18 residues. The sample belongs to a study of blood T cell repertoires in COVID-19. On the study more broadly: COVID-19 samples collected from the United States, Italy and Spain covered acute and convalescent phases.

This chain connects TRBV7-3 to TRBJ2-7, with TRBD1 matching over 9 bases. The receptor comes from a woman in her 30s who had been exposed to COVID-19. The sample consisted of PBMCs or T cells enriched from blood (not recorded which). In DNA form, the CDR3 reads TGTGCCAGCAGCTTTCCTGACAGGGGGGAGTGTAGGTGGTACGAGCAGTACTTC. This encodes CASSFPDRGECRWYEQYF.